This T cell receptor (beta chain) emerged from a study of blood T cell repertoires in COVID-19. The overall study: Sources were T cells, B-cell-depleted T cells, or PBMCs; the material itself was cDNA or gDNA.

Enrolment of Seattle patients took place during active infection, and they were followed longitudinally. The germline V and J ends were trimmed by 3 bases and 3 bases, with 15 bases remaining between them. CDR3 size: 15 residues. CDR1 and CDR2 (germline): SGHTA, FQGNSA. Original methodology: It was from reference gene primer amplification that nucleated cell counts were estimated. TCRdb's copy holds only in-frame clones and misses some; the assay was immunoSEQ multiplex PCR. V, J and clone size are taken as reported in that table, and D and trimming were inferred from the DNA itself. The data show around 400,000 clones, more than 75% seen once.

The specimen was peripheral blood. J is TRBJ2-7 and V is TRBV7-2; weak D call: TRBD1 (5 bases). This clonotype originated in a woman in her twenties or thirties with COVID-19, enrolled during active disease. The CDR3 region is CASSLAGIGDYEQYF. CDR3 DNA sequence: TGTGCCAGCAGCTTGGCAGGGATAGGGGACTACGAGCAGTACTTC.